The 19 T cell receptor beta chains in this list originate from one sample, sequenced in a study of OX40 agonist ivuxolimab in advanced cancers. Only in-frame clones appear in the TCRdb table, and some are missing; sequencing was by immunoSEQ multiplex PCR. This sample has 100,000 or so clones, with 85% to 90% found just once. Sequenced material: CD4+ or CD8+ T cells sorted from blood, taken in a trial of the OX40 agonist ivuxolimab. The receptor set was obtained from an adult with an advanced solid tumor such as melanoma, head and neck, liver or kidney cancer.

The count of this clone is one. This chain joins TRBV28 and TRBJ2-2; D is perhaps TRBD1 or TRBD2 (5 bases each). Germline V gives CDR1 MDHEN, CDR2 SYDVKM. The CDR3 has 14 amino acids. The V gene lost 5 bases and the J gene lost 5 bases, with 12 bases spanning the gap. CDR3 nucleotides: TGTGCCAGCAGTGAGGGGCGGTTGACCGGGGAGCTGTTTTTT. Encoded protein: CASSEGRLTGELFF.

This clone has a handful of counts. V gene TRBV5-1 combines with J gene TRBJ2-7; 11 bases match TRBD2. Looked up from germline, CDR1 is SGHRS and CDR2 is YFSETQ. Germline trimming cut 4 bases from V and 6 bases from J; bases unmatched to any gene: 12. The CDR3 covers 16 residues. CDR3 bases: TGCGCCAGCAGCCCCGGGACTAGCGGCAGGGCCCTCGAGCAGTACTTC. Amino acid sequence: CASSPGTSGRALEQYF. The entire variable domain, with the rest obtained from reference TRBV5-1 and TRBJ2-7, is as follows: KAGVTQTPRYLIKTRGQQVTLSCSPISGHRSVSWYQQTPGQGLQFLFEYFSETQRNKGNFPGRFSGRQFSNSRSEMNVSTLELGDSALYLCASSPGTSGRALEQYFGPGTRLTVT.

V usage is TRBV11-2 and J usage is TRBJ2-3, with D perhaps TRBD1 (5 bases). Trimming removed 2 bases at V and 0 bases at J, with 12 bases between. CDR1 and CDR2 from the germline V gene are SGHAT and FQNNGV. This CDR3 spans 16 amino acids. The CDR3 is CASSLFRGRSTDTQYF. DNA of the CDR3: TGTGCCAGCAGCTTATTTAGGGGCAGGAGCACAGATACGCAGTATTTT.

J is TRBJ2-7 and V is TRBV7-9; 12 bases match TRBD2. Germline CDR1 and CDR2: SEHNR and FQNEAQ (reference sequence). The V gene end was trimmed by 5 bases and the J gene end by 3 bases; junction bases not matched to a gene: 5. The CDR3 totals 15 residues. The CDR3 DNA sequence: TGTGCCAGCAGCACGACTAGCGGGAGCGGCTACGAGCAGTACTTC. Residues: CASSTTSGSGYEQYF.

The CDR3 here is CASSFGLRADTQYF. The CDR3 DNA reads as TGTGCCAGCAGCTTTGGTCTTAGGGCAGATACGCAGTATTTT. The chain has TRBV7-2 and TRBJ2-3, with D unresolved. Deletions cut 3 bases from V and 4 bases from J, with 11 bases between. The CDR3 loop spans 14 amino acids. Germline V gene lookup returns CDR1 SGHTA and CDR2 FQGNSA. The entire variable domain, with the rest obtained from reference TRBV7-2 and TRBJ2-3, is as follows: GAGVSQSPSNKVTEKGKDVELRCDPISGHTALYWYRQSLGQGLEFLIYFQGNSAPDKSGLPSDRFSAERTGGSVSTLTIQRTQQEDSAVYLCASSFGLRADTQYFGPGTRLTVL.

The CDR3 nucleotides are TGTGCCAGTAGGGGACCAGGGGGCAAGCAGTACTTC. Amino acids: CASRGPGGKQYF. The V and J genes are TRBV19 and TRBJ2-7; 8 bases are a match to TRBD1. Germline values: CDR1 LNHDA, CDR2 SQIVND (reference sequence). This CDR3 has 12 amino acids. The junction had 6 bases not matched to a gene; V was cut back by 6 bases and J by 8 bases.

V is TRBV15 and J is TRBJ2-1; perhaps TRBD2 as D (6 bases). This CDR3 is 18 amino acids long. Germline CDR1 LNHNV, CDR2 YYDKDF (reference sequence). Trimming removed 5 bases from V and 4 bases from J, with 24 bases in between. This CDR3 reads CATSVLVWSGEVYNEQFF. The CDR3 nucleotides are TGTGCCACCAGCGTCCTAGTATGGTCGGGGGAGGTATACAATGAGCAGTTCTTC.

V is TRBV28 and J is TRBJ2-3; unclear D gene. Germline CDR1 and CDR2: MDHEN and SYDVKM. Trimming shortened V by 3 bases and J by 6 bases, and 7 bases separated the two germline ends. This CDR3 has 12 amino acids. The CDR3 region has the DNA TGTGCCAGCAGTTTTCTCCGGGATACGCAGTATTTT. It encodes CASSFLRDTQYF. The entire variable domain, with the rest obtained from reference TRBV28 and TRBJ2-3, is as follows: DVKVTQSSRYLVKRTGEKVFLECVQDMDHENMFWYRQDPGLGLRLIYFSYDVKMKEKGDIPEGYSVSREKKERFSLILESASTNQTSMYLCASSFLRDTQYFGPGTRLTVL.

V gene TRBV11-3 combines with J gene TRBJ2-1, with TRBD1 matching over 7 bases. There are 18 residues in the CDR3. Germline-derived CDR1 and CDR2 are SGHNT and YENEEA. V shed 4 bases, J shed 5 bases, and the junction held 17 bases outside the gene matches. Here the CDR3 DNA reads TGTGCCAGCAGCTCACTAGGTCTTACCCCCGACAGGGACAATGAGCAGTTCTTC. Translating it yields CASSSLGLTPDRDNEQFF.

This clone was recorded only once. The chain carries TRBV4-1 and TRBJ1-2; maybe TRBD1 (5 bases). The germline gives CDR1 MGHRA, CDR2 YSYEKL. CDR3 length: 16 residues. Trimming pared 3 bases from V and 0 bases from J, leaving 14 bases between. The chain's CDR3 is CASSHYTGQANYGYTF. In nucleotides, the CDR3 is TGCGCCAGCAGCCACTATACGGGGCAGGCTAACTATGGCTACACCTTC.

The CDR3 is CASSRKNEKLFF. CDR3 nucleotides: TGTGCCAGCAGTCGGAAGAATGAAAAACTGTTTTTT. The V and J genes are TRBV28 and TRBJ1-4, with unresolved D. Germline CDR1 and CDR2: MDHEN and SYDVKM. V lost 5 bases and J 5 bases, leaving 6 bases between the germline ends. The CDR3 loop spans 12 amino acids.

This rearrangement joins TRBV5-1 to TRBJ2-3, with 11 bases aligning to TRBD2. The CDR3 covers 17 residues. Germline CDR1 SGHRS, CDR2 YFSETQ. J was trimmed by 5 bases and V by 8 bases; bases with no gene match: 16. The CDR3 DNA reads as TGCGCCAGTCAAAGGGGGCCCGGGACTAGCGGAGAAGATACGCAGTATTTT. Encoded protein: CASQRGPGTSGEDTQYF.

In regard to this clone: Its ends do not fully match the called genes, so a read error is possible. V gene TRBV19 combines with J gene TRBJ2-1; no reliable D call. CDR3 length equals 13 residues. Germline CDR1 is LNHDA and CDR2 is SQIVND (reference sequence). The CDR3 loop is CASSTSPYYEQFF. Written as DNA, the CDR3 is TGTGCCAGTAGTACCTCCCCCTACTATGAGCAGTTCTTC.

The chain is built from TRBV4-1 and TRBJ2-2; 9 nucleotides align to TRBD2. Trimming removed 6 bases from V and 4 bases from J; junction bases left unmatched: 9. Germline loops: CDR1 MGHRA, CDR2 YSYEKL. The CDR3 contains 16 residues. CDR3 in DNA: TGCGCCAGCAGTCCCATAGCGGGAGTAGGCACCGGGGAGCTGTTTTTT. It translates to CASSPIAGVGTGELFF.

The rearrangement links TRBV27 to TRBJ2-7; D possibly uses TRBD1 or TRBD2 (5 bases each). The CDR3 is 15 amino acids. The ends were cut back, 8 bases at V and 4 bases at J, with 21 bases in the middle. Per germline, CDR1 MNHEY and CDR2 SMNVEV (reference sequence). The CDR3 DNA follows: TGTGCCAGCTCCATTTTACCGGGACCGGGGTACGAGCAGTACTTC. Protein: CASSILPGPGYEQYF.

The DNA for the CDR3 is TGTGCCAGCATGGGGGACTCCTACGAGCAGTACTTC. Translating gives CASMGDSYEQYF. The gene calls are TRBV6-1 and TRBJ2-7, with D possibly being TRBD1 or TRBD2 (5 bases each). In germline, CDR1 is MNHNS, CDR2 SASEGT. The ends were cut back, 7 bases at V and 0 bases at J, with 7 bases in the middle. The CDR3 length is 12 residues.

V and J are TRBV28 and TRBJ1-1; no reliable D call. V lost 6 bases and J lost 3, with 11 bases in between. The CDR3 runs to 13 residues. Germline V gene lookup returns CDR1 MDHEN and CDR2 SYDVKM. This CDR3 is CASRTGSDTEAFF. The CDR3 coding sequence is TGTGCCAGCAGGACGGGGAGCGACACTGAAGCTTTCTTT.

The chain recombines TRBV5-1 with TRBJ2-1; no clear D. The CDR3 length is 14 residues. Germline-derived CDR1 and CDR2 are SGHRS and YFSETQ. V lost 1 base and J lost 6, with 11 bases in between. The CDR3 sequence is CASSLNTASNEQFF. CDR3 nucleotides: TGCGCCAGCAGCTTGAACACAGCTTCCAATGAGCAGTTCTTC.

This chain links TRBV4-1 with TRBJ2-4; perhaps TRBD1 as D (6 bases). CDR1 is MGHRA, CDR2 YSYEKL, per germline. V shed 4 bases and J shed 5 bases, with 12 bases lying between them. The length of the CDR3 is 14 residues. CDR3 protein: CASSRRQEENIQYF. The CDR3, as DNA: TGCGCCAGCAGCCGACGACAGGAGGAAAACATTCAGTACTTC.